This T cell receptor (beta chain) is drawn from a study of esophageal squamous cell carcinoma tumors (dated by TCRdb to the early 2020s). Notes on the research overall: Using principal component analysis combined with K-means clustering of immunohistochemical values for T-cell and checkpoint markers, the researchers divided patients into immuno relation high and low groups. The approximately 11 cases yielded more than 1.5 million total TCRalpha reads and approximately 1.4 million total TCRbeta reads, and approximately 32,000 and 35,000 of those reads, respectively, were unique. The goal of the study was to evaluate both the diversity of the TCR repertoire and the shared TCR repertoires of T cells inside the tumor environment of esophageal squamous cell carcinoma. A wider cohort of 53 surgically treated esophageal squamous cell carcinoma patients in Japan was included, comprising 21 high and some 32 low immuno relation cases. TCR sequencing was performed on approximately ten patients, consisting of five randomly selected high immuno relation cases and five background-matched low immuno relation cases.

Including the terminal cysteine and phenylalanine, the CDR3 comprises 15 residues. The only DNA kept is the CDR3, 45 bases in frame from the first base. For CDR1 and CDR2, the germline V gene (reference sequence) lists LGHDT and YNNKEL. Trimming takes 4 bases from V and 0 bases from J, and the germline ends sit 12 bases apart. Here is what the overall study found, with its caveats: Just over 26 TRAV|TRAJ and 23 TRBV|TRBJ combinations appeared shared among high immuno relation cases, including TRAV13-1|TRAJ22 and TRBV7-9|TRBJ2-7. Since the TCRalpha and TCRbeta chains were sequenced separately, neither the chain pairing nor the recognized antigens could be determined. Only a few cases were included in the TCR repertoire analysis, and no investigation at the CDR3 clonotype level was performed. Total TCR repertoire counts did not differ between groups, but significant repertoire counts were higher in the high immuno relation group. Given the large variation in the TCRalphabeta repertoire, shared V|J recombination candidates may have been selected by chance. Of the roughly nine cases, a few showed one dominant TCRalpha VJ recombination along with apparently reduced TCRalpha diversity.

The receptor library was made with 5' RACE. A PCR using KAPA HiFi with TCRalpha or TCRbeta constant-region primers and a P20EA primer was followed by a nested second PCR with CA2 or CB2. TCR genes were amplified by unbiased adaptor ligation RT-PCR, with reverse transcription by Superscript III and a polyT18-containing BSL-18E primer. Once second-strand synthesis and blunting were done, the P10EA/P20EA adaptor was ligated onto the 5' end of the cDNA, and NotI digestion came next. For both the first and second PCRs, about 20 cycles of 98 degrees C for 20 s, 65 degrees C for 30 s and 72 degrees C for 1 min were run. The Nextera XT Index kit v2 Set A was used to index the amplicons, which were pooled in equimolar amounts and quantified with a Qubit 2.0 Fluorometer. Sequencing was carried out on the Illumina MiSeq platform with 2x300 bp paired-end reads. The authors' pipeline ran thus. Using Repertoire Genesis software ver.1.0, reads were assigned to V and J genes based on the highest identity to IMGT reference sequences. CDR3 was defined as the region from Cys104 to Phe118 plus Gly119 and was translated, and unique sequence reads were defined by distinct V, J and CDR3 amino acids. Shared V|J combinations were selected when significance was reached in both a Fisher's exact test in edgeR and a Mann Whitney U test. After singletons were removed and 500 repertoire combinations were bootstrapped, the repertoire dissimilarity index was calculated using the R rdi package. The raw public data were reprocessed by TCRdb itself: fastp quality trimming at Q25, MiXCR clonotype calling, in-frame beta chains only. Every CDR3 protein is listed once, alongside the most common genes and DNA of its rows. In this record, the V and J calls reflect TCRdb's handling and not the investigators' own analysis. The sample table shows roughly 5,300 distinct CDR3 sequences, and approximately 22% are seen once. Clones ranked in the top ten supply around 31% of the sample.

Patients who received neoadjuvant chemotherapy or who lacked clinical information were excluded from enrollment. The TCR-sequenced cases shown were male and had subtotal esophagectomy with 2- or 3-field lymphadenectomy. A Qiagen AllPrep kit was used to extract RNA from bulk tumor tissue sections, and T cells were not sorted. Until RNA extraction, small sections of tumor tissue removed at surgery were kept in RNAlater reagent at -80 degrees C. This clonotype has just a few counts. What antigen it recognizes has not been identified. Base qualities are not provided; no much larger clone lies one nucleotide away.

Here the chain combines TRBV3-1 and TRBJ1-1, with TRBD1 tentatively as D gene (5 bases match). Input material: tumor tissue. The clonotype was recovered from a man between 50 and 79 years old with esophageal squamous cell carcinoma. Here the CDR3 is given as CASSPWGTMNTEAFF. At the DNA level, the sequence is TGTGCCAGCAGCCCCTGGGGCACGATGAACACTGAAGCTTTCTTT.